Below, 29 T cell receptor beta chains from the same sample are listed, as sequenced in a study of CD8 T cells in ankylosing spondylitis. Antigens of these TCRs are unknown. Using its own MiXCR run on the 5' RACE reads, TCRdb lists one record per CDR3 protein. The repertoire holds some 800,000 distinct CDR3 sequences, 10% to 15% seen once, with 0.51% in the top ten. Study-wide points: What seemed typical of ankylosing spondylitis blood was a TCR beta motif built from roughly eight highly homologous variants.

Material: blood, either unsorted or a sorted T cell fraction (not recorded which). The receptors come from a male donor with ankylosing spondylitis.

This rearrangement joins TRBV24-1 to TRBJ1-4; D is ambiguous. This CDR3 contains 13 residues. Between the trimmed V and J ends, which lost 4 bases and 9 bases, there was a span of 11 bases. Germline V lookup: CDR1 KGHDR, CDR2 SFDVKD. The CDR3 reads CATSEGSTQKLFF. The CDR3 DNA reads TGTGCCACCAGTGAGGGCTCGACGCAAAAACTGTTTTTT.

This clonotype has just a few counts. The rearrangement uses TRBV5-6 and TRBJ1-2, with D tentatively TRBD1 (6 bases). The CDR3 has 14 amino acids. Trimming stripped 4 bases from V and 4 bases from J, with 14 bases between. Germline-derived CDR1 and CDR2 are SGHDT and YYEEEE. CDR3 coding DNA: TGTGCCAGCAGCCCCCAGGGGCGTTTCTATGGCTACACCTTC. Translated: CASSPQGRFYGYTF.

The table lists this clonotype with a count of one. CDR3 in DNA: TGTGCCAGCAGTCGATTGCGGCTCAGGAGCACAGATACGCAGTATTTT. Its protein product is CASSRLRLRSTDTQYF. The rearrangement links TRBV12-3 or TRBV12-4 to TRBJ2-3, with D unresolved. The CDR3 is made up of 16 amino acids. V was clipped by 5 bases and J by 0 bases, with 15 bases between them.

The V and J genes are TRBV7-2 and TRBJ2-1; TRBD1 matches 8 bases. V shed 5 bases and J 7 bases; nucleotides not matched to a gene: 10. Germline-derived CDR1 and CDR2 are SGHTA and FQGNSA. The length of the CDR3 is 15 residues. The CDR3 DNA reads TGTGCCAGCAGCACATTGGACAGGGAAGGTAATGAGCAGTTCTTC. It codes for CASSTLDREGNEQFF.

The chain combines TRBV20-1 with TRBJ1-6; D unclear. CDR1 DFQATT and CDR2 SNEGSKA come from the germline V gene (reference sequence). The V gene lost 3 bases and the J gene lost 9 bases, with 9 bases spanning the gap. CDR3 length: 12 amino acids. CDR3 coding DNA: TGCAGTGCTAGTCCCCGGACTTCACCCCTCCACTTT. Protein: CSASPRTSPLHF.

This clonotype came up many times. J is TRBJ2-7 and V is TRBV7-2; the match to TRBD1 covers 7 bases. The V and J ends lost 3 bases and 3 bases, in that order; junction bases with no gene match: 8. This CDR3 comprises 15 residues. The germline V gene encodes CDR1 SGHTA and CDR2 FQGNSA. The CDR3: CASSFFGTVNYEQYF. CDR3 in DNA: TGTGCCAGCAGCTTCTTCGGGACAGTTAACTACGAGCAGTACTTC. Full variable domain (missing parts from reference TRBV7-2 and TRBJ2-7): GAGVSQSPSNKVTEKGKDVELRCDPISGHTALYWYRQSLGQGLEFLIYFQGNSAPDKSGLPSDRFSAERTGGSVSTLTIQRTQQEDSAVYLCASSFFGTVNYEQYFGPGTRLTVT.

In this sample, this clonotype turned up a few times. The CDR3 sequence: CATRAGSLKGQTQYF. Here the CDR3 DNA reads TGTGCCACCCGGGCGGGTAGTCTAAAGGGACAGACCCAGTACTTC. This sequence joins TRBV6-1 and TRBJ2-5; perhaps D is TRBD1 or TRBD2 (5 bases each). V dropped 10 bases and J dropped 6 bases, with 24 bases sitting between them. This CDR3 has 15 residues. CDR1 and CDR2 (germline): MNHNS, SASEGT.

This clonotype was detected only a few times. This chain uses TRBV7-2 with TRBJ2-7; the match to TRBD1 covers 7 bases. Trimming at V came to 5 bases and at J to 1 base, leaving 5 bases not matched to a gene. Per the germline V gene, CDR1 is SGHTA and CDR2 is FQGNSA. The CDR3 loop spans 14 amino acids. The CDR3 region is CASSLKTGSYEQYF. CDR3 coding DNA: TGTGCCAGCAGCCTTAAGACAGGGTCCTACGAGCAGTACTTC.

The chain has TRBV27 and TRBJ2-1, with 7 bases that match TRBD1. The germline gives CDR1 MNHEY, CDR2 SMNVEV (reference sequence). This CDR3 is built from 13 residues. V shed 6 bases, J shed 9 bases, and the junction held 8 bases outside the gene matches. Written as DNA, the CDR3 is TGTGCCAGCAGGCGACAGGGTGCGGGTGAGCAGTTCTTC. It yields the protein CASRRQGAGEQFF.

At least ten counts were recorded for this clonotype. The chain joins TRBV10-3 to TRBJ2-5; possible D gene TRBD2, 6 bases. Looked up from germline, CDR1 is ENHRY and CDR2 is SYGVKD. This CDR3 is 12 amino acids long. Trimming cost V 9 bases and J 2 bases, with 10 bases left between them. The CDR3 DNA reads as TGTGCCATTCGGGACTCTCAAGAGACCCAGTACTTC. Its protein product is CAIRDSQETQYF.

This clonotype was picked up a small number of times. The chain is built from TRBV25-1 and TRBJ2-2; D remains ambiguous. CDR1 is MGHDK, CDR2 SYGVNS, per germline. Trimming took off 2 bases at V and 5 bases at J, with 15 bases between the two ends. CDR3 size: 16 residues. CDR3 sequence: CASSENRRSGTGELFF. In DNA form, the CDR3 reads TGTGCCAGCAGTGAAAACCGCCGATCCGGGACCGGGGAGCTGTTTTTT.

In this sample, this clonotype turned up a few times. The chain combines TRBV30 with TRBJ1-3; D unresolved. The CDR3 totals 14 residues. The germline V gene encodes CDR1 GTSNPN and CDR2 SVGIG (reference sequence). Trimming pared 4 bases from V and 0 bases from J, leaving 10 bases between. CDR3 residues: CAWTRPSSGNTIYF. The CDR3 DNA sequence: TGTGCCTGGACCCGACCGAGCTCTGGAAACACCATATATTTT.

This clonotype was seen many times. The CDR3 coding sequence is TGTGCCAGCAGTTTATATTACGAGCAGTACTTC. This encodes CASSLYYEQYF. This chain connects TRBV12-3 or TRBV12-4 to TRBJ2-7; D is unresolved. Deletions cut 2 bases from V and 4 bases from J, with 3 bases between. There are 11 residues in the CDR3.

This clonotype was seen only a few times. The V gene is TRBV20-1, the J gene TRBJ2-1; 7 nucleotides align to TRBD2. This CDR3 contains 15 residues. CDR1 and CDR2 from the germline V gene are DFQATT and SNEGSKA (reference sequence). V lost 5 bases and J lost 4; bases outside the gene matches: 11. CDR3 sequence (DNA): TGCAGTGCTTCCCCGGGGAGGGGAGGTTACAATGAGCAGTTCTTC. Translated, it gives CSASPGRGGYNEQFF.

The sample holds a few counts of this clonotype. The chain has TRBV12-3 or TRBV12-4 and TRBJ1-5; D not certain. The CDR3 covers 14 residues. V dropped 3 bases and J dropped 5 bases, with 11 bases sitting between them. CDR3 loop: CASSLDLTYQPQHF. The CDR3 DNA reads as TGTGCCAGCAGTTTGGATCTGACTTATCAGCCCCAGCATTTT.

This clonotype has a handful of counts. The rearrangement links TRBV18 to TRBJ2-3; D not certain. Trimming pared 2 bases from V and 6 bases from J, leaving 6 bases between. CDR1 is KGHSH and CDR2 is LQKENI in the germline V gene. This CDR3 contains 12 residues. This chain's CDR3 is CASSPTQDTQYF. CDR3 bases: TGTGCCAGCTCACCAACACAGGATACGCAGTATTTT.

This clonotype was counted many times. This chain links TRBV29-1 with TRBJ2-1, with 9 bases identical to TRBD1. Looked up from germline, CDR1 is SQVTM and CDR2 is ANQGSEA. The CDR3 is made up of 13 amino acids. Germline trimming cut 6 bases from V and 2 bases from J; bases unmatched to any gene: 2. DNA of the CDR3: TGCAGCGTCCGGGACAGGGCCTACAATGAGCAGTTCTTC. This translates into CSVRDRAYNEQFF.

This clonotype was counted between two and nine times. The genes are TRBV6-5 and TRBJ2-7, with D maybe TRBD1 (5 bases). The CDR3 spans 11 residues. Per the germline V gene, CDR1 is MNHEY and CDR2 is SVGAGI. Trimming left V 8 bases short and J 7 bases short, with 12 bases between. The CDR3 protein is CASGNYREQYF. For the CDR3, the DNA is TGTGCCAGCGGAAATTACAGGGAGCAGTACTTC.

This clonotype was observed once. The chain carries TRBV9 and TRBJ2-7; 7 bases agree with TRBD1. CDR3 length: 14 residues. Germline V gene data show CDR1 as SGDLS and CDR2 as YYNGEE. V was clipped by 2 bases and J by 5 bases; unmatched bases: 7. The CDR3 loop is CASSVMDRRNEQYF. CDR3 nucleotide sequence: TGTGCCAGCAGCGTGATGGACAGGAGGAACGAGCAGTACTTC.

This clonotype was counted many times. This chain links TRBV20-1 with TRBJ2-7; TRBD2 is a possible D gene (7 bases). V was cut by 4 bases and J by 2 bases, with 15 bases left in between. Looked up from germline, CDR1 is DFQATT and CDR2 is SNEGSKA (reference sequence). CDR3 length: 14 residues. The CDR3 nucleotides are TGCAGTGCTAAGACTGGCGGGGGCCCCTACGAGCAGTACTTC. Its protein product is CSAKTGGGPYEQYF.

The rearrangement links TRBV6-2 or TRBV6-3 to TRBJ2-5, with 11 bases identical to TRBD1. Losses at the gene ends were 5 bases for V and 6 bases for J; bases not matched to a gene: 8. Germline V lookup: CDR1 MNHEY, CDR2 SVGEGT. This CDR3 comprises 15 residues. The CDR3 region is CASSRRTGGEKTQYF. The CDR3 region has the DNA TGTGCCAGCAGTCGACGGACAGGGGGCGAAAAGACCCAGTACTTC.

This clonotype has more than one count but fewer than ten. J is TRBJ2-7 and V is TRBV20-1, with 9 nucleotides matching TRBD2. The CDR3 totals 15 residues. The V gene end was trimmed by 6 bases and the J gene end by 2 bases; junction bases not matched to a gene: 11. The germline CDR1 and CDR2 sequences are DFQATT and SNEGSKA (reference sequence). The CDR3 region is CSARKGAGGAYEQYF. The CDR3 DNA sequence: TGCAGTGCCCGTAAGGGGGCGGGAGGGGCCTACGAGCAGTACTTC.

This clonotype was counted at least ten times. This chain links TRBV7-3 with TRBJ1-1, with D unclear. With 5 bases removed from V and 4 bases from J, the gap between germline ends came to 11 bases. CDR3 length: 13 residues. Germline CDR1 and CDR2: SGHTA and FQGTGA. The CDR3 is CASSPARGTEAFF. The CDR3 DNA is TGTGCCAGCAGCCCTGCTAGAGGCACTGAAGCTTTCTTT.

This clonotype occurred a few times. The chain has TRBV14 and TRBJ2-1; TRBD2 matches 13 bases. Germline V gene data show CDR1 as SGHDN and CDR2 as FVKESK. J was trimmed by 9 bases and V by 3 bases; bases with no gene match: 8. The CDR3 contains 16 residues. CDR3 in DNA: TGTGCCAGCAGCCAGTCAGGACTAGCGGGAGCGGGTGAGCAGTTCTTC. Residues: CASSQSGLAGAGEQFF.

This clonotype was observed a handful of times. The CDR3 region has the DNA TGTGCCAGCATCGGGACTAGTGCCTACGAGCAGTACTTC. Its translation: CASIGTSAYEQYF. The chain employs TRBV27 and TRBJ2-7; 8 bases line up with TRBD2. The CDR3 has 13 amino acids. With V trimmed by 7 bases and J by 2 bases, 4 bases remained unmatched. CDR1 and CDR2 (germline): MNHEY, SMNVEV (reference sequence).

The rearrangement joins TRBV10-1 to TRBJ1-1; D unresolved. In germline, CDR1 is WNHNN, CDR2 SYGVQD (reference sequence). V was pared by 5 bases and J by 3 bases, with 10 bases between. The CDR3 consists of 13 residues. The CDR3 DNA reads TGCGCCAGCAGTTTAAGTCTTTACACTGAAGCTTTCTTT. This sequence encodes CASSLSLYTEAFF.

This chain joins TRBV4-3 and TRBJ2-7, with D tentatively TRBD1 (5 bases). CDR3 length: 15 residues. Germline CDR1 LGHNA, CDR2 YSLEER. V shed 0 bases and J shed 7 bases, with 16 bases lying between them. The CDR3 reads CASSQDRGLVLEQYF. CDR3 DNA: TGCGCCAGCAGCCAAGATAGGGGATTAGTCTTGGAGCAGTACTTC.

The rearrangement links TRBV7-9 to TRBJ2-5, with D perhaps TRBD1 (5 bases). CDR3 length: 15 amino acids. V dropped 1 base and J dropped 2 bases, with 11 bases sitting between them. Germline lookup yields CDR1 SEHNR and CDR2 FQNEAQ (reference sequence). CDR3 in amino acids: CASSLGIGQQETQYF. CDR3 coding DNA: TGTGCCAGCAGCTTAGGTATAGGACAACAAGAGACCCAGTACTTC.

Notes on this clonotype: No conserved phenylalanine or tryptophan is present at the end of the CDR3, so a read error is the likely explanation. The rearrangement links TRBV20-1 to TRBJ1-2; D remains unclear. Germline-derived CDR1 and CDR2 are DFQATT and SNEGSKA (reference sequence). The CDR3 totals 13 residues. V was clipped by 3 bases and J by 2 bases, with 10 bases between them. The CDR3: CSASKGTNYGYTL. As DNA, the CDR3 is TGCAGTGCTAGTAAGGGCACAAACTATGGCTACACCCTC.